Shown below are 19 T cell receptor beta chains from a single sample sequenced in a study of identical twins (dated by TCRdb to about 2016). Library construction relied on 5' RACE. This sample was sequenced with an Illumina HiSeq 2000. TCRdb reran the public reads through fastp at Q25 and MiXCR, keeping productive beta chains. Rows are combined by CDR3 protein, so each entry shows the most common genes and DNA. The sample records hundreds of thousands of distinct CDR3 sequences, over 9% of which are singletons. The top ten constitute under 2% of the sample. These data also formed part of another study, on yellow fever vaccine responses in identical twins.

The source material was PBMCs. All receptors come from a woman aged 18-29 years in good health.

This clonotype was picked up a small number of times. The V gene is TRBV12-3 or TRBV12-4, the J gene TRBJ2-7; TRBD1 might be the D (5 bases). The CDR3 totals 15 residues. V was pared by 1 base and J by 3 bases, with 13 bases between. CDR3 protein: CASSLEGVGGYEQYV. CDR3 nucleotides: TGTGCCAGCAGTTTAGAAGGGGTCGGCGGCTACGAGCAGTACGTC.

The sample holds many counts of this clonotype. The chain is built from TRBV12-3 or TRBV12-4 and TRBJ2-1, with 7 bases that match TRBD1. Trimming removed 9 bases from V and 7 bases from J; junction bases left unmatched: 15. CDR3 length: 15 residues. The CDR3 DNA sequence: TGTGCCAGTGCACTTGGAGTAGGGGGCGAGAATGAGCAGTTCTTC. Residues: CASALGVGGENEQFF.

The rearrangement joins TRBV12-3 or TRBV12-4 to TRBJ2-7; TRBD2 matches 10 bases. J lost 7 bases, V lost 5 bases, and 11 bases had no gene match. CDR3 length equals 15 residues. CDR3 sequence: CASSTHSGRDLEQYF. CDR3 sequence (DNA): TGTGCCAGCAGTACCCACAGCGGGAGGGACCTAGAGCAGTACTTC.

This clonotype was counted ten times or more. This rearrangement joins TRBV27 to TRBJ1-5; a possible D gene is TRBD1 (5 bases). The V gene's germline CDR1 is MNHEY and CDR2 SMNVEV (reference sequence). Trimming left V 2 bases short and J 4 bases short, with 12 bases between. CDR3 length equals 15 residues. CDR3 DNA sequence: TGTGCCAGCAGTTTAGCCGGGACTACTAATCAGCCCCAGCATTTT. Translating gives CASSLAGTTNQPQHF.

This clonotype was picked up many times. The rearrangement joins TRBV7-8 to TRBJ2-3, with D perhaps given as TRBD1 or TRBD2 (5 bases each). CDR1 SGHVS and CDR2 FQNEAQ come from the germline V gene. The ends were cut back, 6 bases at V and 2 bases at J, with 12 bases in the middle. This CDR3 comprises 14 residues. CDR3 in DNA: TGTGCCAGCAGTCCCCGGGACCTCACAGATACGCAGTATTTT. Its translation is CASSPRDLTDTQYF.

V usage is TRBV7-9 and J usage is TRBJ1-6; D gene unclear. This CDR3 comprises 16 residues. V lost 2 bases, J lost 0 bases, and 8 bases lay in between. Per germline, CDR1 SEHNR and CDR2 FQNEAQ (reference sequence). The CDR3 spells CASSLKDGSYNSPLHF. Written as DNA, the CDR3 is TGTGCCAGCAGCTTAAAGGACGGCTCCTATAATTCACCCCTCCACTTT.

V is TRBV12-3 or TRBV12-4 and J is TRBJ2-3; 9 nucleotides align to TRBD2. V was clipped by 5 bases and J by 6 bases; unmatched bases: 9. This CDR3 contains 15 residues. CDR3 DNA sequence: TGTGCCAGCAGTGATACTAGCGGGCCGTTGGATACGCAGTATTTT. Residues: CASSDTSGPLDTQYF.

The sample holds a few counts of this clonotype. This chain joins TRBV20-1 and TRBJ2-5; 13 bases fit TRBD2. The germline V gene has CDR1 DFQATT and CDR2 SNEGSKA (reference sequence). This CDR3 contains 14 residues. Losses at the gene ends were 3 bases for V and 5 bases for J; bases not matched to a gene: 3. The DNA of the CDR3 is TGCAGTGCTAGGGGGACTAGCGGGGACGAGACCCAGTACTTC. Its translation is CSARGTSGDETQYF.

The V and J genes are TRBV20-1 and TRBJ1-5; the match to TRBD1 covers 7 bases. V shed 3 bases and J 2 bases; nucleotides not matched to a gene: 7. Germline values: CDR1 DFQATT, CDR2 SNEGSKA (reference sequence). The CDR3 is 15 amino acids. The CDR3 nucleotides read TGCAGTGCTAGGACAGGGAATGGAGGCAATCAGCCCCAGCATTTT. Its translation is CSARTGNGGNQPQHF.

V gene TRBV4-1 combines with J gene TRBJ2-7; 11 bases are a match to TRBD1. CDR3 size: 15 residues. V lost 4 bases and J lost 4; bases outside the gene matches: 6. CDR1 MGHRA and CDR2 YSYEKL come from the germline V gene. DNA for the CDR3: TGCGCCAGCAGCCGGCAAGGACAGGGGGCGTACGAGCAGTACTTC. Its protein product is CASSRQGQGAYEQYF.

This clonotype was found a few times. The chain carries TRBV20-1 and TRBJ1-1; weak D call: TRBD1 (6 bases). V lost 6 bases to trimming and J lost 7 bases, with 18 bases between them. Germline V gene sequence: CDR1 DFQATT, CDR2 SNEGSKA (reference sequence). The CDR3 loop spans 13 amino acids. The CDR3, as DNA: TGCAGTGCACGGACAGCCAAACATGGTGAAGCTTTCTTT. Translation: CSARTAKHGEAFF.

This clonotype has more than one count but fewer than ten. The J gene is TRBJ2-4, the V gene TRBV7-6; D remains ambiguous. CDR1 is SGHVS, CDR2 FNYEAQ, per germline. This CDR3 is built from 17 residues. V lost 3 bases, J lost 4 bases, and 19 bases lay in between. CDR3 residues: CASSLDPGPGQKNIQYF. The CDR3 coding sequence is TGTGCCAGCAGCTTGGACCCGGGCCCTGGGCAAAAAAACATTCAGTACTTC.

The genes are TRBV29-1 and TRBJ1-5; no reliable D call. The CDR3 contains 14 residues. Germline V gives CDR1 SQVTM, CDR2 ANQGSEA. V lost 5 bases and J lost 2, with 13 bases in between. Written as DNA, the CDR3 is TGCAGCGTTACGGGCATTTGGGGCAATCAGCCCCAGCATTTT. Its translation: CSVTGIWGNQPQHF.

There are many counts of this clonotype. The rearrangement uses TRBV11-2 and TRBJ1-1; 8 bases match TRBD1. CDR1 SGHAT and CDR2 FQNNGV come from the germline V gene. The CDR3 sequence is 18 residues long. V lost 5 bases and J lost 1; bases outside the gene matches: 15. The CDR3 bases are TGTGCCAGCAGCCCCTTCCCCCGACAGGGGAGCAAGAACACTGAAGCTTTCTTT. It codes for CASSPFPRQGSKNTEAFF.

This clonotype was recorded many times. V is TRBV12-3 or TRBV12-4 and J is TRBJ2-7, with D unclear. CDR3 length: 14 residues. V dropped 1 base and J dropped 3 bases, with 10 bases sitting between them. Here the CDR3 reads CASSLDQPLYEQYF. In DNA, the CDR3 is TGTGCCAGCAGTTTAGACCAGCCCCTCTACGAGCAGTACTTC.

This clonotype was recorded at least ten times. This chain links TRBV20-1 with TRBJ2-2, with D hard to call. From germline, CDR1 is DFQATT and CDR2 SNEGSKA (reference sequence). The CDR3 is 14 residues long. The V gene lost 1 base and the J gene lost 0 bases, with 6 bases spanning the gap. The CDR3 DNA follows: TGCAGTGCTAGAGCCCTTGCGAACACCGGGGAGCTGTTTTTT. Its translation: CSARALANTGELFF.

This clonotype was found a few times. The chain carries TRBV20-1 and TRBJ2-7; TRBD2 agrees at 8 bases. The CDR3 is 14 amino acids. Trimming removed 3 bases from V and 0 bases from J; junction bases left unmatched: 4. Germline values: CDR1 DFQATT, CDR2 SNEGSKA (reference sequence). Here the CDR3 reads CSARTSESSYEQYF. The DNA for the CDR3 is TGCAGTGCTAGGACTAGCGAGAGCTCCTACGAGCAGTACTTC.

The chain employs TRBV28 and TRBJ2-7; 11 bases fit TRBD2. The CDR3 loop spans 16 amino acids. Unmatched junction bases numbered 8, after V lost 7 bases and J lost 0 bases. Germline-derived CDR1 and CDR2 are MDHEN and SYDVKM. CDR3 protein: CASIGSGRESSYEQYF. CDR3 coding DNA: TGTGCCAGCATTGGTAGCGGGAGGGAGAGCTCCTACGAGCAGTACTTC.

This clonotype has just a few counts. V usage is TRBV2 and J usage is TRBJ2-2, with D possibly TRBD1 on 6 matching bases. Trimming removed 0 bases from V and 5 bases from J, with 10 bases in between. The CDR3 totals 15 residues. CDR1 is SNHLY, CDR2 FYNNEI, per germline. CDR3 bases: TGTGCCAGCAGTGAAGCCATCGACAGGACCGGGGAGCTGTTTTTT. Amino acids: CASSEAIDRTGELFF.